The clone carrying this TCR beta chain was counted a single time. Per the original methods: ImmunoSEQ only sent back junction sequences with no quality scores, so filtering was done differently. Generated by immunoSEQ multiplex PCR, the TCRdb table keeps only in-frame clones and is missing some. V and J calls plus clone size are reproduced from that table; the DNA served to infer D and trimming. This sample yields roughly 2.5 million clones, of which just over 90% are seen a single time; over 0.12% belongs to the top ten. Trimming removed 1 base at V and 2 bases at J, with 7 bases between. The germline V gene encodes CDR1 LGHNA and CDR2 YSLEER. This CDR3 contains 14 residues. This sample is part of a study of shared clonotypes between healthy human individuals. Study summary: Donor composition was a couple of women and three men, aged 18 to 49. Every donor yielded three CD4 naive, three CD4 memory, two CD8 naive and one CD8 memory plate.

Those who donated were healthy HIV-negative adults, with no recent acute infections or vaccinations reported. This chain joins TRBV4-3 and TRBJ2-3; D may be TRBD2 (6 bases). The sequencing input was naive CD4+ T cells sorted from blood. Indicated subset: CD45RA+ positively selected. The origin of this receptor is a man aged 18 to 29 in good health. This CDR3 reads CASSQVLATDTQYF. As DNA, the CDR3 is TGCGCCAGCAGCCAAGTACTAGCCACAGATACGCAGTATTTT.